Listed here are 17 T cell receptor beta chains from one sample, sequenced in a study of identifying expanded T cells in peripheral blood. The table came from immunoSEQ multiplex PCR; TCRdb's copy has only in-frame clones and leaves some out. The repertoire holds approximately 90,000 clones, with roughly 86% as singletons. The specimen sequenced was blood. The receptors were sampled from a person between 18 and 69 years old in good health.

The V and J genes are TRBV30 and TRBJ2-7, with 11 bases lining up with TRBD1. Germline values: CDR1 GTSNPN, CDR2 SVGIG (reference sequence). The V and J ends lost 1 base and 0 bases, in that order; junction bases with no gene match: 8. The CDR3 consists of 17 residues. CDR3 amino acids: CAWSAGQGAPGSYEQYF. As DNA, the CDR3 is TGTGCCTGGAGTGCCGGACAGGGGGCTCCAGGCTCCTACGAGCAGTACTTC.

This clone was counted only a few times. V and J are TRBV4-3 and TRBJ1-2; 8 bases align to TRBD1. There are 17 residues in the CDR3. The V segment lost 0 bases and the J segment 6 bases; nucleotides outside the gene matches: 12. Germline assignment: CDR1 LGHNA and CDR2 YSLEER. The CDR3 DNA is TGCGCCAGCAGCCAAGATCTGGGCCGCAAGACAGGGGATGGCTACACCTTC. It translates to CASSQDLGRKTGDGYTF.

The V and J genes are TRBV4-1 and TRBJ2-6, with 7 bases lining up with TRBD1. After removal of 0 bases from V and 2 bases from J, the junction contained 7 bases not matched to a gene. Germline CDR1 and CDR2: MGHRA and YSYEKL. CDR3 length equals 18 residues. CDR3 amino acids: CASSQEVTGSPGANVLTF. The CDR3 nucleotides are TGCGCCAGCAGCCAAGAAGTGACAGGGTCCCCTGGGGCCAACGTCCTGACTTTC.

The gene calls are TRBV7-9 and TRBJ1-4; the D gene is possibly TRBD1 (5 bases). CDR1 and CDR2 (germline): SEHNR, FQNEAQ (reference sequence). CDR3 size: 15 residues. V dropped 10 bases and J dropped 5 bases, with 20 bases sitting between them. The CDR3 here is CAISGPRTNNEKLFF. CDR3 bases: TGTGCCATCTCGGGGCCTCGAACTAACAATGAAAAACTGTTTTTT.

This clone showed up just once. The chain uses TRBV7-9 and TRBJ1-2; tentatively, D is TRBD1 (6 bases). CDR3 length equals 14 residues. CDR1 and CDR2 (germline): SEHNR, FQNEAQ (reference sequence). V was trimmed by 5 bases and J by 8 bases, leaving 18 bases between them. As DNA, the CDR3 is TGTGCCAGCAGCCCCCGGGGGGGCGAATACGGCTACACCTTC. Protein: CASSPRGGEYGYTF.

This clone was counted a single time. The CDR3 DNA sequence: TGCAGCGTATCGGACATGCACACTGAAGCTTTCTTT. This gives the protein CSVSDMHTEAFF. The chain couples TRBV29-1 to TRBJ1-1; weak D call: TRBD1 (5 bases). The CDR3 totals 12 residues. V was pared by 6 bases and J by 3 bases, with 11 bases between. The germline V gene encodes CDR1 SQVTM and CDR2 ANQGSEA.

CDR3 loop: CASRSTGVGKLFF. CDR3 DNA sequence: TGTGCCAGCAGGTCAACAGGGGTAGGGAAACTGTTTTTT. The chain carries TRBV27 and TRBJ1-4; 7 bases agree with TRBD1. The CDR3 has 13 residues. The junction had 9 bases not matched to a gene; V was cut back by 6 bases and J by 11 bases. Looked up from germline, CDR1 is MNHEY and CDR2 is SMNVEV (reference sequence).

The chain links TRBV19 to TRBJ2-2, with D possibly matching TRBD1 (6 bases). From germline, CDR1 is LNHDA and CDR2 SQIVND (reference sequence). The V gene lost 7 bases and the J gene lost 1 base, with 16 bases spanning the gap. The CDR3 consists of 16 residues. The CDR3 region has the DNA TGTGCCAGTACTAAAACGGGACAAGGGAACACCGGGGAGCTGTTTTTT. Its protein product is CASTKTGQGNTGELFF.

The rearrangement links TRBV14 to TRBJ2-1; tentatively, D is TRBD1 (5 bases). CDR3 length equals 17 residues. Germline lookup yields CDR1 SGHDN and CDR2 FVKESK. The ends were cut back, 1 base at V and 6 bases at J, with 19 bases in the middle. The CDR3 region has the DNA TGTGCCAGCAGCCAAGCCCCCTGGAAGGGGAACGGCAATGAGCAGTTCTTC. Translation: CASSQAPWKGNGNEQFF.

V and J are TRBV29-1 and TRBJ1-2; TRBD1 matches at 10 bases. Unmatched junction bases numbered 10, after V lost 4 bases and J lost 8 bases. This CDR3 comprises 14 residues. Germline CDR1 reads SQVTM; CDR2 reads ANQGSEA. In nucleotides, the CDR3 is TGCAGCGTTGTAGACCGGGACAGGGGTAAGGGCTACACCTTC. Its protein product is CSVVDRDRGKGYTF.

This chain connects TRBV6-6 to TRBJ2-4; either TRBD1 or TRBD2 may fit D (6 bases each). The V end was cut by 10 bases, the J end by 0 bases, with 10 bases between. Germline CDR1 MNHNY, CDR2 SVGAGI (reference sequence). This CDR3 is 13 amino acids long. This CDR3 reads CATEGGAKNIQYF. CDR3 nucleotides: TGTGCCACTGAGGGGGGAGCCAAAAACATTCAGTACTTC.

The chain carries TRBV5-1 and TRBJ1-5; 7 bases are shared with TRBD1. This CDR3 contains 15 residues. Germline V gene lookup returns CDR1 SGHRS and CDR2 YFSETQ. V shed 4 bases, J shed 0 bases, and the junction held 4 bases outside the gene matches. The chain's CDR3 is CASSLTGISNQPQHF. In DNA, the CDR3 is TGCGCCAGCAGCCTGACAGGGATTAGCAATCAGCCCCAGCATTTT.

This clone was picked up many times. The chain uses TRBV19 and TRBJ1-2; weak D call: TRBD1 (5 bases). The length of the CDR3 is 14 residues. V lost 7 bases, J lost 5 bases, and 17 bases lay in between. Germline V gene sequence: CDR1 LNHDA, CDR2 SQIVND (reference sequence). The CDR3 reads CASNRQPGGYGYTF. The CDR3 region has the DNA TGTGCCAGTAATCGACAGCCCGGTGGATATGGCTACACCTTC.

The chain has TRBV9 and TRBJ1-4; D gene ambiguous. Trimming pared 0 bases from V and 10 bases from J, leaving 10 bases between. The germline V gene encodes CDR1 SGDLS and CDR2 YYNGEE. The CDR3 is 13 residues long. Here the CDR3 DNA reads TGTGCCAGCAGCGTAGGGCGGGAAGGAAAACTGTTTTTT. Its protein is CASSVGREGKLFF. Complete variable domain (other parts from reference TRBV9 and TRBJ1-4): DSGVTQTPKHLITATGQRVTLRCSPRSGDLSVYWYQQSLDQGLQFLIQYYNGEERAKGNILERFSAQQFPDLHSELNLSSLELGDSALYFCASSVGREGKLFFGSGTQLSVL.

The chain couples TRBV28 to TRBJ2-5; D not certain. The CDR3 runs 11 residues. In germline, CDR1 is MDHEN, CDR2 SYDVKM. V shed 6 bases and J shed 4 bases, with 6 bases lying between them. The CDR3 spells CASRIRETQYF. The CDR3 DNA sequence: TGTGCCAGCAGAATCAGAGAGACCCAGTACTTC.

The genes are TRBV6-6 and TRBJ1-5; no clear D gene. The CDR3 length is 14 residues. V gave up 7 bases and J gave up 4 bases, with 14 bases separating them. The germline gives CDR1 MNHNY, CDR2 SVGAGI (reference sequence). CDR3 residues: CASMAGGWNQPQHF. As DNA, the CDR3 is TGTGCCAGCATGGCGGGAGGATGGAATCAGCCCCAGCATTTT.

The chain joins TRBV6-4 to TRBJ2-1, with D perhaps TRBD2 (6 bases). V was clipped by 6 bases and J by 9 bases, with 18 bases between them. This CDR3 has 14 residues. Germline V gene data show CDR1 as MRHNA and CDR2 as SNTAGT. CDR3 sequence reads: CASSQLGLSPEQFF. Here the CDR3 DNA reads TGTGCCAGCAGCCAACTCGGACTATCCCCTGAGCAGTTCTTC.